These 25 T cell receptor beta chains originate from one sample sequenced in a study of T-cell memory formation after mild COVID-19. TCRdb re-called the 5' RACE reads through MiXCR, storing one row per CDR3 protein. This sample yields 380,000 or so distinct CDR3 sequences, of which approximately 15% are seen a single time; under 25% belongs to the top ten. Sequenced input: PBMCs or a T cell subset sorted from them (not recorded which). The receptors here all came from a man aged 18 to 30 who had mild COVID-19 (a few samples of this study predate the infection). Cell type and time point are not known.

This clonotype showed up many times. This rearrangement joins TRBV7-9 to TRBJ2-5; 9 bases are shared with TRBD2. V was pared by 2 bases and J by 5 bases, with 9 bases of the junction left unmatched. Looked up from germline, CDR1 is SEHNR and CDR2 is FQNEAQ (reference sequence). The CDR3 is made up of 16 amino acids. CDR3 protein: CASSLMPSGELETQYF. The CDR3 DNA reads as TGTGCCAGCAGCTTAATGCCTAGCGGGGAGCTGGAGACCCAGTACTTC.

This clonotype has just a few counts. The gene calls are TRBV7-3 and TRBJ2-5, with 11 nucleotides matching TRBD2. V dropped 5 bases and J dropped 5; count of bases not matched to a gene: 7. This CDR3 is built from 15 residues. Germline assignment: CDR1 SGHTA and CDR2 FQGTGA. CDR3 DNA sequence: TGTGCCAGCAGCAAGACTAGCGGGGAATGGGAGACCCAGTACTTC. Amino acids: CASSKTSGEWETQYF.

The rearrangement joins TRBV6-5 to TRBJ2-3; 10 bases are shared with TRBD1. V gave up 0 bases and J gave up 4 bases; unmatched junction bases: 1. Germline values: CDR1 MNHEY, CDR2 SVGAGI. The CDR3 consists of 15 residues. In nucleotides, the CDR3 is TGTGCCAGCAGTTACTCCGGACAGGGGGCAGATACGCAGTATTTT. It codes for CASSYSGQGADTQYF.

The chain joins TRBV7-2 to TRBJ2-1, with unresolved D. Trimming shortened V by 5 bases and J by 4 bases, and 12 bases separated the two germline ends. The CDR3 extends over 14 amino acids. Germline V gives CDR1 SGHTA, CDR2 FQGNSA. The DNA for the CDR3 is TGTGCCAGCAGCCCCACCTTGGTATACAATGAGCAGTTCTTC. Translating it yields CASSPTLVYNEQFF.

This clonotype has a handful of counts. The DNA of the CDR3 is TGCGCCAGCAGCGGCCAGCCTACGCCCGGGGAGCTGTTTTTT. This codes for CASSGQPTPGELFF. This chain joins TRBV5-1 and TRBJ2-2; D not certain. Deletions cut 4 bases from V and 6 bases from J, with 13 bases between. The germline V gene encodes CDR1 SGHRS and CDR2 YFSETQ. CDR3 length: 14 amino acids.

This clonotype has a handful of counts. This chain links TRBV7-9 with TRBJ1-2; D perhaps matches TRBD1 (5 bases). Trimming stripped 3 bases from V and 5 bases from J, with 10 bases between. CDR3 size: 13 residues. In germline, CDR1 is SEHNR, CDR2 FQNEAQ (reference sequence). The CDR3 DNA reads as TGTGCCAGCAGCTTGTCGGGACCGTATGGCTACACCTTC. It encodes CASSLSGPYGYTF.

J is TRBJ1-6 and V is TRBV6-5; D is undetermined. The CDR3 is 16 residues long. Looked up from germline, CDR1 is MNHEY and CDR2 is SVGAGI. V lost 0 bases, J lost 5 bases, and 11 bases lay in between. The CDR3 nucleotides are TGTGCCAGCAGTTACTCGGCGCGACATAATAATTCACCCCTCCACTTT. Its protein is CASSYSARHNNSPLHF.

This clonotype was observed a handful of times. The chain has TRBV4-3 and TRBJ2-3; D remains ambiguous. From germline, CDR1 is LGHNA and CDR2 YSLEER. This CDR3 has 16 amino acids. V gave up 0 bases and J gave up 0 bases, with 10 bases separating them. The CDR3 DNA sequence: TGCGCCAGCAGCCAAGAAACAAGTTATAGCACAGATACGCAGTATTTT. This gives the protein CASSQETSYSTDTQYF.

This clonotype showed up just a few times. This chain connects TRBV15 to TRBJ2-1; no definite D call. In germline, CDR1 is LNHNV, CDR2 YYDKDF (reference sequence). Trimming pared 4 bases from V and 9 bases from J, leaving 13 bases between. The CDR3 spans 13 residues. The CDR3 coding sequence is TGTGCCACCAGCACGAGCAGGATTGGTGAGCAGTTCTTC. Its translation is CATSTSRIGEQFF.

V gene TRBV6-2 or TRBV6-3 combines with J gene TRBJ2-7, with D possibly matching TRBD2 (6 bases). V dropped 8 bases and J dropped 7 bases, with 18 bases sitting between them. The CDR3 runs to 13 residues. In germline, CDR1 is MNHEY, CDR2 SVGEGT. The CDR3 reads CASALGRGNEQYV. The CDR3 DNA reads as TGTGCCAGCGCTCTCGGGCGGGGAAATGAGCAGTACGTC.

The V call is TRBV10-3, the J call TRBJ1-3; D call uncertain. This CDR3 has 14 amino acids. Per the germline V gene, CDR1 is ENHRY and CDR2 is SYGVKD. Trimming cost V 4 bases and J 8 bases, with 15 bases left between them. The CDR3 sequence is CAISVVSTGDTIYF. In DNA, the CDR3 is TGTGCCATCAGTGTGGTTTCCACCGGTGACACCATATATTTT.

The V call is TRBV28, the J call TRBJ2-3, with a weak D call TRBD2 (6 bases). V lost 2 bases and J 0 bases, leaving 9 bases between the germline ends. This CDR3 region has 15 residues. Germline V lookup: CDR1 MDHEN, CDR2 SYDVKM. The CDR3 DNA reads TGTGCCAGCAGTTTAGACGGGAGAAGCACAGATACGCAGTATTTT. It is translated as CASSLDGRSTDTQYF.

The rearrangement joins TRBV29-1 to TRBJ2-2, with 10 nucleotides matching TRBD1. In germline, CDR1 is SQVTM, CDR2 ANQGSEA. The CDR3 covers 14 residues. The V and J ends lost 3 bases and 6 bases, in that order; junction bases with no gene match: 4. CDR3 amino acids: CSVEDRGRAGELFF. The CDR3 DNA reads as TGCAGCGTTGAGGACAGGGGGAGAGCCGGGGAGCTGTTTTTT.

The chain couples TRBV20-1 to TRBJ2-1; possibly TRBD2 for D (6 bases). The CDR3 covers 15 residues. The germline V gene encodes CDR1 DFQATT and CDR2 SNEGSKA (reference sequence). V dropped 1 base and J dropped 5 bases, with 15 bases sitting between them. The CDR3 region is CSARATGLFDNEQFF. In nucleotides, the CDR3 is TGCAGTGCTAGAGCCACGGGACTCTTTGACAATGAGCAGTTCTTC.

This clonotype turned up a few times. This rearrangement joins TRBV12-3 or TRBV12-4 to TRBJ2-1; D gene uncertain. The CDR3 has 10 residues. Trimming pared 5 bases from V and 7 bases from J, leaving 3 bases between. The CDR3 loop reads CASSHNEQFF. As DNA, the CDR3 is TGTGCCAGCAGTCATAATGAGCAGTTCTTC.

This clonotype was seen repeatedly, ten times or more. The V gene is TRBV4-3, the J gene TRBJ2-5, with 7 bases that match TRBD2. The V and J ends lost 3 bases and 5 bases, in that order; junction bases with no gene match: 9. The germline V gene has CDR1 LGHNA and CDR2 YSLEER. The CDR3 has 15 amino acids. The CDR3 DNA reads TGCGCCAGCAGCCAGATAGGGACTACGGAGGAGACCCAGTACTTC. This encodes CASSQIGTTEETQYF.

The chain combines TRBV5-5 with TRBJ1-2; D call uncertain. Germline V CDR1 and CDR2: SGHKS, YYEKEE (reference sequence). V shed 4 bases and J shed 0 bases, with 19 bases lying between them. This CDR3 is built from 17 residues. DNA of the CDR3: TGTGCCAGCAGCCCTACTGGACGGATGATGGCTAACTATGGCTACACCTTC. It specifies CASSPTGRMMANYGYTF.

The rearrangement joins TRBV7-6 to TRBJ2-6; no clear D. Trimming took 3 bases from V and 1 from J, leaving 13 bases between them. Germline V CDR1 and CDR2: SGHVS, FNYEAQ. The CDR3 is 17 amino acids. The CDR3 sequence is CASSFEAGGSGANVLTF. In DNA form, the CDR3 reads TGTGCCAGCAGCTTCGAAGCCGGTGGGTCTGGGGCCAACGTCCTGACTTTC.

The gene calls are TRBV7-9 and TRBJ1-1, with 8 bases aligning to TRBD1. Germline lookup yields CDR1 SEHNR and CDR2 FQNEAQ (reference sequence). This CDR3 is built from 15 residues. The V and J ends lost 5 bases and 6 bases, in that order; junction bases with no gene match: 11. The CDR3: CASSPSGQGGAEAFF. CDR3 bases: TGTGCCAGCAGCCCCTCAGGACAGGGAGGGGCTGAAGCTTTCTTT.

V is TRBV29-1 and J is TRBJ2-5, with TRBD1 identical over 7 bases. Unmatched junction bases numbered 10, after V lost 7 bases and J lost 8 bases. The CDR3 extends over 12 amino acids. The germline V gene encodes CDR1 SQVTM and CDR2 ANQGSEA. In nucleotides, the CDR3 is TGCAGCGCCCGACAGGGCTTGGATACCCAGTACTTC. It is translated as CSARQGLDTQYF.

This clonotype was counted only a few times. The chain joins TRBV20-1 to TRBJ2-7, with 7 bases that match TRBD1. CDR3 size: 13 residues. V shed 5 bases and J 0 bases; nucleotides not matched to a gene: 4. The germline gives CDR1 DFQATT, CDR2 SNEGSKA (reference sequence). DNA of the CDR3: TGCAGTGCTCGGGGACAGAGCTCCTACGAGCAGTACTTC. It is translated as CSARGQSSYEQYF.

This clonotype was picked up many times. Here the CDR3 reads CASSPGGGVGTDTQYF. The DNA of the CDR3 is TGTGCCAGCAGCCCGGGAGGAGGGGTGGGGACAGATACGCAGTATTTT. The chain uses TRBV7-3 and TRBJ2-3, with TRBD2 matching 7 bases. Trimming removed 5 bases from V and 3 bases from J; junction bases left unmatched: 11. The CDR3 runs to 16 residues. Germline values: CDR1 SGHTA, CDR2 FQGTGA.

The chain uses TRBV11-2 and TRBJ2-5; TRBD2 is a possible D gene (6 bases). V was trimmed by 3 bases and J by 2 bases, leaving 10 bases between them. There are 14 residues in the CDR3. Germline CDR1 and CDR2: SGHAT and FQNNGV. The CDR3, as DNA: TGTGCCAGCAGCTTCTTCGGGGGACAAGAGACCCAGTACTTC. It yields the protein CASSFFGGQETQYF.

CDR3 amino acids: CASSSRHNRDTEAFF. As DNA, the CDR3 is TGTGCCAGCAGTTCGAGACATAATCGGGACACTGAAGCTTTCTTT. The chain is built from TRBV6-6 and TRBJ1-1; D gene unclear. V was shortened by 4 bases and J by 3 bases, with 15 bases between the two germline ends. The CDR3 covers 15 residues. Germline CDR1 is MNHNY and CDR2 is SVGAGI (reference sequence).

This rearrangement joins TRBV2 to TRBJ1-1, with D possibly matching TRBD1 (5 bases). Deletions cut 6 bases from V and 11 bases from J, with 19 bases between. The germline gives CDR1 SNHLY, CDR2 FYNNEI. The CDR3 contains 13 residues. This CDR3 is CASSGQEATWAFF. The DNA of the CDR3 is TGTGCCAGCAGCGGACAAGAAGCTACTTGGGCTTTCTTT.